These T cell receptor beta chains were read from a single sample in a study of blood T cell repertoires in COVID-19. Some clones are missing from TCRdb's copy, which holds only in-frame ones; the method was immunoSEQ multiplex PCR. Found here are 13,000 to 15,000 clones, 86% of them singletons; the top ten hold around 16%. The sample was peripheral blood. These receptors were obtained from a human donor in a cohort sampled during active COVID-19. The CDR3 runs from the conserved cysteine through the conserved F or W.

j_call cdr3_length v_call cdr3_aa
TRBJ2-1 14 TRBV15 CATSRAGGYNEQFF
TRBJ2-5 16 TRBV19 CASTPGRDGRGETQYF
TRBJ2-3 13 TRBV6-4 CASSDRATDTQYF
TRBJ2-3 17 TRBV12-5 CASGIGLAGGITDTQYF
TRBJ2-3 16 TRBV9 CASSASPTSGVDTQYF
TRBJ1-5 16 TRBV6-6 CASSAVATSLGQPQHF
TRBJ2-1 19 TRBV6-2/TRBV6-3 CASSYSPLQSIRSYNEQFF
TRBJ2-7 14 TRBV2 CASGRDRSSYEQYF
TRBJ1-1 17 TRBV6-2/TRBV6-3 CASSPTGILTGAAEAFF
TRBJ1-6 14 TRBV3-1/TRBV3-2 CASSQAGADSPLHF
TRBJ1-5 15 TRBV5-1 CASSLDGRSNQPQHF
TRBJ2-7 13 TRBV19 CASSEEGTYEQYF
TRBJ2-5 14 TRBV5-6 CASSPGQIQETQYF
TRBJ1-6 17 TRBV5-5 CASSLGVTGDRGSPLHF
TRBJ2-1 18 TRBV4-2 CASSPPPRQGGSYNEQFF
TRBJ2-6 15 TRBV6-5 CASARFFSGANVLTF
TRBJ1-6 15 TRBV27 CASSLGASPNSPLHF
TRBJ1-1 14 TRBV3-1/TRBV3-2 CASSQVSVNTEAFF
TRBJ2-3 19 TRBV7-9 CASSLFGTAAPTSTDTQYF
TRBJ1-2 14 TRBV19 CASSKRQEHYGYTF
TRBJ2-1 16 TRBV6-1 CASSDYFDSTYNEQFF
TRBJ1-1 12 TRBV3-1/TRBV3-2 CASSPWGRGAFF
TRBJ1-2 15 TRBV5-4 CASRLGQGFNYGYTF
TRBJ1-2 11 TRBV30 CAWTGGYGYTF
TRBJ2-1 18 TRBV7-2 CASSLVPSGGSSYNEQFF
TRBJ1-6 16 TRBV6-5 CASSYESFSYNSPLHF
TRBJ1-2 13 TRBV12-3/TRBV12-4 CASGDRVGYGYTF
TRBJ1-6 16 TRBV21-1 CASSTTGGSYNSPLHF
TRBJ2-7 15 TRBV4-2 CASSHQGQATYEQYF
TRBJ2-2 16 TRBV18 CASSPVTRSNTGELFF
TRBJ2-7 15 TRBV5-1 CASSLGAQGVYEQYF
TRBJ2-1 14 TRBV4-3 CASSPTSGGQGQFF
TRBJ1-1 14 TRBV18 CASSPIGGDAEAFF
TRBJ2-3 13 TRBV19 CASSTQALDTQYF
TRBJ2-5 15 TRBV27 CASMASGGHQETQYF
TRBJ1-2 14 TRBV19 CASSIWAGPYGYTF
TRBJ1-3 12 TRBV3-1/TRBV3-2 CASSLSGNTIYF
TRBJ1-4 15 TRBV6-5 CASSSLHPTNEKLFF
TRBJ1-6 16 TRBV6-1 CASSAQQGQSNSPLHF
TRBJ1-3 16 TRBV18 CASSPIYVGGGNTIYF
TRBJ1-2 15 TRBV5-1 CASRKSWGNNYGYTF
TRBJ2-2 15 TRBV5-1 CASRAASGGSGELFF
TRBJ2-7 14 TRBV18 CASSPLQGAGEQYF
TRBJ1-5 14 TRBV6-6 CASSPGQSHQPQHF
TRBJ1-2 14 TRBV25-1 CASVGQGSNYGYTF
TRBJ1-5 13 TRBV30 CAWSREANQPQHF